Presented here are 16 T cell receptor beta chains from one specimen sequenced in a study of blood T cells in healthy people across ages. Combining a sample-barcoded 5' primer with a J-beta primer mix, a second PCR ran for roughly 6 to 11 cycles. TCRdb independently ran MiXCR on the 5' RACE reads; one entry per CDR3 protein. There are about 2 million distinct CDR3 sequences in the sample; 49% occur only once, and roughly 2% lies in the top ten. Sequencing was performed on blood. These receptors were taken from a woman in her 40s in good health.

The chain recombines TRBV7-2 with TRBJ2-7, with a possible D match to TRBD2 (5 bases). The germline V gene has CDR1 SGHTA and CDR2 FQGNSA. V lost 7 bases and J 5 bases, leaving 21 bases between the germline ends. CDR3 size: 15 residues. In DNA form, the CDR3 reads TGTGCCAGCACCCTACTAGGTCGAGGGTCCCACGAGCAGTACTTC. It specifies CASTLLGRGSHEQYF.

V and J are TRBV20-1 and TRBJ2-5, with 8 bases aligning to TRBD2. The V and J ends lost 0 bases and 5 bases, in that order; junction bases with no gene match: 14. The CDR3 totals 17 residues. Germline CDR1 DFQATT, CDR2 SNEGSKA (reference sequence). The CDR3 region has the DNA TGCAGTGCTAGAGATGCGGGAGTAGCGGGGCCGGGGGAGACCCAGTACTTC. The encoded protein is CSARDAGVAGPGETQYF.

J is TRBJ2-1 and V is TRBV28; 7 nucleotides line up with TRBD2. This CDR3 has 16 amino acids. V lost 3 bases, J lost 13 bases, and 18 bases stayed unmatched. Germline CDR1 reads MDHEN; CDR2 reads SYDVKM. CDR3 sequence (DNA): TGTGCCAGCAGTTTTCAAAGCGGGGCCGCTCGAGAGACCCAGTTCTTC. The encoded protein is CASSFQSGAARETQFF.

V gene TRBV9 combines with J gene TRBJ1-6, with a tentative D call TRBD1 (6 bases). Germline-derived CDR1 and CDR2 are SGDLS and YYNGEE. The CDR3 has 15 residues. The V gene lost 0 bases and the J gene lost 4 bases, with 8 bases spanning the gap. CDR3 bases: TGTGCCAGCAGCGTAGGAGGGGGTTATAATTCACCCCTCCACTTT. Its protein product is CASSVGGGYNSPLHF.

This clonotype has only a few counts. This sequence joins TRBV27 and TRBJ1-5, with a possible D match to TRBD1 (5 bases). The length of the CDR3 is 16 residues. V shed 5 bases and J shed 0 bases, with 14 bases lying between them. Germline values: CDR1 MNHEY, CDR2 SMNVEV (reference sequence). The CDR3 loop is CASSTFGQGSNQPQHF. In nucleotides, the CDR3 is TGTGCCAGCAGTACTTTCGGCCAGGGTAGCAATCAGCCCCAGCATTTT.

This clonotype was counted between two and nine times. J is TRBJ2-1 and V is TRBV5-1; D ambiguous. Trimming took off 5 bases at V and 4 bases at J, with 10 bases between the two ends. The CDR3 is 13 amino acids. Germline CDR1 reads SGHRS; CDR2 reads YFSETQ. The CDR3 loop is CASREWVYNEQFF. The CDR3 DNA follows: TGCGCCAGCAGGGAATGGGTATACAATGAGCAGTTCTTC.

This clonotype was seen a few times. The rearrangement links TRBV20-1 to TRBJ2-1; 9 bases match TRBD2. The CDR3 runs to 15 residues. V trimming: 3 bases; J trimming: 4 bases; junction bases outside the gene matches: 7. In germline, CDR1 is DFQATT, CDR2 SNEGSKA (reference sequence). This CDR3 reads CSASRSGGTYNEQFF. The CDR3 DNA sequence: TGCAGTGCTAGTCGGAGCGGGGGGACTTACAATGAGCAGTTCTTC.

This clonotype was counted a single time. The J gene is TRBJ2-7, the V gene TRBV5-5; D is tentatively TRBD1 or TRBD2 (5 bases each). The V gene lost 2 bases and the J gene lost 5 bases, with 14 bases spanning the gap. CDR1 is SGHKS and CDR2 is YYEKEE in the germline V gene (reference sequence). The length of the CDR3 is 14 residues. The CDR3 is CASSLPGPTHEQYF. CDR3 DNA: TGTGCCAGCAGCTTACCGGGGCCAACCCACGAGCAGTACTTC.

The rearrangement joins TRBV4-1 to TRBJ2-7; D call uncertain. Per germline, CDR1 MGHRA and CDR2 YSYEKL. Trimming shortened V by 4 bases and J by 5 bases, and 9 bases separated the two germline ends. The CDR3 has 12 residues. CDR3 DNA sequence: TGCGCCAGCAGCCGAGATGTCCACGAGCAGTACTTC. Amino acids: CASSRDVHEQYF.

The genes are TRBV27 and TRBJ2-7; D uncertain. This CDR3 has 15 amino acids. In germline, CDR1 is MNHEY, CDR2 SMNVEV (reference sequence). The ends were cut back, 0 bases at V and 0 bases at J, with 9 bases in the middle. CDR3 in DNA: TGTGCCAGCAGTTTATCGCGCACCTACTCCTACGAGCAGTACTTC. Protein sequence: CASSLSRTYSYEQYF.

On this clonotype itself: Relative to the germline gene, one junction end is altered; a read error may explain this. The V gene is TRBV7-8, the J gene TRBJ2-4; TRBD2 is a possible D gene (6 bases). The better agreement between TRBJ2-5 and the DNA end casts doubt on the J call. Germline V gene data show CDR1 as SGHVS and CDR2 as FQNEAQ. The CDR3 contains 13 residues. The CDR3 region has the DNA TGTGCCAGCGGCTTAGGAGGGTCGGAGACCCAGTACTTC. This sequence encodes CASGLGGSETQYF.

The chain combines TRBV11-1 with TRBJ2-7; D is perhaps TRBD2 (6 bases). Matching the DNA end better, TRBJ2-5 makes the J call doubtful. The CDR3 is 14 amino acids. Germline CDR1 and CDR2: SGHAT and FQDESV (reference sequence). CDR3: CASSIVPRGETQYF. The CDR3 DNA is TGTGCCAGCAGCATCGTGCCTCGGGGGGAGACCCAGTACTTC.

The V call is TRBV12-3 or TRBV12-4, the J call TRBJ2-3; weak D call: TRBD1 (6 bases). This CDR3 is 14 amino acids long. Trimming took 6 bases from V and 4 from J, leaving 14 bases between them. CDR3 amino acids: CASRERQVSDTQYF. The DNA for the CDR3 is TGTGCCAGCAGAGAGCGACAGGTCTCAGATACGCAGTATTTT.

This sequence joins TRBV6-5 and TRBJ2-5, with TRBD2 identical over 12 bases. This CDR3 has 15 amino acids. The germline gives CDR1 MNHEY, CDR2 SVGAGI. The V gene end was trimmed by 6 bases and the J gene end by 3 bases; junction bases not matched to a gene: 5. The CDR3 reads CASSPSGGVEETQYF. The CDR3 DNA reads TGTGCCAGCAGCCCTAGCGGGGGGGTCGAAGAGACCCAGTACTTC.

This clonotype was seen only a few times. The chain uses TRBV7-9 and TRBJ2-7; D remains ambiguous. V was trimmed by 2 bases and J by 6 bases, leaving 8 bases between them. The CDR3 runs to 12 residues. CDR1 SEHNR and CDR2 FQNEAQ come from the germline V gene (reference sequence). This CDR3 reads CASSLSAPEQYF. CDR3 in DNA: TGTGCCAGCAGCTTATCAGCCCCCGAGCAGTACTTC. The entire variable domain, with the rest obtained from reference TRBV7-9 and TRBJ2-7, is as follows: DTGVSQNPRHKITKRGQNVTFRCDPISEHNRLYWYRQTLGQGPEFLTYFQNEAQLEKSRLLSDRFSAERPKGSFSTLEIQRTEQGDSAMYLCASSLSAPEQYFGPGTRLTVT.

The genes are TRBV11-2 and TRBJ2-7; D remains unclear. The V gene lost 0 bases and the J gene lost 3 bases, with 9 bases spanning the gap. The germline V gene encodes CDR1 SGHAT and CDR2 FQNNGV. CDR3 length: 14 residues. The CDR3: CASSLDWADYEQYF. The CDR3 nucleotides read TGTGCCAGCAGCTTAGATTGGGCAGACTACGAGCAGTACTTC.